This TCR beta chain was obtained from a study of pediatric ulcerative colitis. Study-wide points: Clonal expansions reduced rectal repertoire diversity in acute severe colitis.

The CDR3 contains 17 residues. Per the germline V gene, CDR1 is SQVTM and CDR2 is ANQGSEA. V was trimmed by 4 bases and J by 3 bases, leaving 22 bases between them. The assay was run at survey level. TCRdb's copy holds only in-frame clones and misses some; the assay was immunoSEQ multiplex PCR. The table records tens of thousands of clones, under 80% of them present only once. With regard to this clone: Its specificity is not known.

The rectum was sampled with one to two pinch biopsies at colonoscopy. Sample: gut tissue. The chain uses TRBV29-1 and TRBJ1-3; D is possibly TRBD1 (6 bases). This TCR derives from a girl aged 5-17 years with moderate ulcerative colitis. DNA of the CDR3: TGCAGCGTTGGGATGCAGGGGACGACTGGGATTGGAAACACCATATATTTT. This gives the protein CSVGMQGTTGIGNTIYF.